The 13 T cell receptor beta chains reported below all come from one sample, sequenced in a study. Each CDR3 protein gets one entry after TCRdb re-called the reads with MiXCR. The data show 5,800 or so distinct CDR3 sequences, 7.5% to 10% seen once. Sequenced: CD4+ T cells from synovial fluid. The source is a human donor with rheumatoid arthritis.

The table lists this clonotype with many counts. CDR3 amino acids: CASSLPGQGPYEQYF. DNA of the CDR3: TGTGCCAGCAGCTTACCGGGACAGGGGCCCTACGAGCAGTACTTC. The chain carries TRBV5-6 and TRBJ2-7; 10 nucleotides agree with TRBD1. With 2 bases clipped from V and 2 bases from J, the junction kept 4 bases outside the gene matches. The germline CDR1 and CDR2 sequences are SGHDT and YYEEEE. This CDR3 contains 15 residues.

In its sample, this clonotype is medium-sized (0.01 to 0.1%). V and J are TRBV20-1 and TRBJ2-1; 11 nucleotides line up with TRBD2. With V trimmed by 6 bases and J by 8 bases, 9 bases remained unmatched. The germline V gene has CDR1 DFQATT and CDR2 SNEGSKA (reference sequence). The CDR3 spans 14 residues. The CDR3: CSAITSGSFDEQFF. The CDR3 DNA follows: TGCAGTGCAATCACTAGCGGGAGTTTCGATGAGCAGTTCTTC.

At least ten counts were recorded for this clonotype. The V call is TRBV3-1, the J call TRBJ1-5; D gene uncertain. In germline, CDR1 is LGHDT, CDR2 YNNKEL (reference sequence). V was pared by 0 bases and J by 7 bases, with 10 bases between. This CDR3 contains 14 residues. In nucleotides, the CDR3 is TGTGCCAGCAGCCAAGATTTGACCCCGCAGCCCCAGCATTTT. It translates to CASSQDLTPQPQHF.

This clonotype was recorded at least ten times. The chain recombines TRBV10-3 with TRBJ1-1; D remains ambiguous. The CDR3 has 12 residues. V dropped 5 bases and J dropped 3 bases, with 7 bases sitting between them. Germline V gives CDR1 ENHRY, CDR2 SYGVKD. DNA for the CDR3: TGTGCCATCAGTCGGGTAGACACTGAAGCTTTCTTT. Translated, it gives CAISRVDTEAFF.

This clonotype ranks as medium-sized (0.01 to 0.1%). This chain links TRBV11-3 with TRBJ1-1; D not certain. From germline, CDR1 is SGHNT and CDR2 YENEEA. V was cut by 0 bases and J by 8 bases, with 7 bases left in between. This CDR3 contains 12 residues. CDR3 nucleotide sequence: TGTGCCAGCAGCTTAGATCTAGCAGAAGCTTTCTTT. As protein: CASSLDLAEAFF. The full variable domain, in which reference TRBV11-3 and TRBJ1-1 provide the parts outside the CDR3, is EAGVVQSPRYKIIEKKQPVAFWCNPISGHNTLYWYLQNLGQGPELLIRYENEEAVDDSQLPKDRFSAERLKGVDSTLKIQPAELGDSAVYLCASSLDLAEAFFGQGTRLTVV.

By sample share, this clonotype is medium-sized. The chain employs TRBV24-1 and TRBJ1-1, with D perhaps matching TRBD1 (6 bases). Germline CDR1 is KGHDR and CDR2 is SFDVKD. The CDR3 consists of 15 residues. V was clipped by 2 bases and J by 1 base, with 10 bases between them. The CDR3 DNA sequence: TGTGCCACCAGTGATTCCCAGGACAGGAACACTGAAGCTTTCTTT. It specifies CATSDSQDRNTEAFF.

This clonotype was seen ten or more times. The CDR3 DNA follows: TGCGCCAGCAGCTTGGGTTCCAGCGGGAACGGGGAGACCCAGTACTTC. The encoded protein is CASSLGSSGNGETQYF. The chain employs TRBV5-1 and TRBJ2-5; 7 positions match TRBD2. This CDR3 comprises 16 residues. Looked up from germline, CDR1 is SGHRS and CDR2 is YFSETQ. Losses at the gene ends were 0 bases for V and 5 bases for J; bases not matched to a gene: 10.

By share, this clonotype ranks as medium-sized. This chain connects TRBV3-1 to TRBJ2-3; 10 bases match TRBD1. V lost 4 bases and J lost 4; bases outside the gene matches: 5. The germline CDR1 and CDR2 sequences are LGHDT and YNNKEL (reference sequence). CDR3 length: 15 amino acids. CDR3 nucleotides: TGTGCCAGCAGCCGAGGACAGGGGGACTCAGATACGCAGTATTTT. Amino acids: CASSRGQGDSDTQYF.

This clonotype was counted ten times or more. The V and J genes are TRBV7-2 and TRBJ1-2; a weak D match, TRBD1 (5 bases). Germline values: CDR1 SGHTA, CDR2 FQGNSA. V gave up 1 base and J gave up 3 bases, with 9 bases separating them. The CDR3 covers 14 residues. CDR3 nucleotides: TGTGCCAGCAGCTTAGACGGGGCCTACTATGGCTACACCTTC. This sequence encodes CASSLDGAYYGYTF.

Many counts were recorded for this clonotype. The chain is built from TRBV7-2 and TRBJ1-2; 7 bases map to TRBD1. The V segment lost 1 base and the J segment 4 bases; nucleotides outside the gene matches: 6. This CDR3 has 15 residues. Germline CDR1 SGHTA, CDR2 FQGNSA. CDR3 DNA sequence: TGTGCCAGCAGCTTAGTCCAGGGGGATGGCTATGGCTACACCTTC. Its protein product is CASSLVQGDGYGYTF.

The chain links TRBV6-6 to TRBJ1-6; D is unclear. CDR1 MNHNY and CDR2 SVGAGI come from the germline V gene (reference sequence). The V end lost 2 bases, the J end lost 14 bases, and 7 bases lay between the germline ends. The CDR3 is 11 residues long. The CDR3 sequence: CASSYGEALHF. The CDR3 bases are TGTGCCAGCAGTTACGGGGAGGCCCTCCACTTT.

This clonotype has ten or more counts. V is TRBV28 and J is TRBJ2-5; D possibly uses TRBD1 or TRBD2 (5 bases each). V shed 5 bases and J shed 3 bases, with 19 bases lying between them. Germline-derived CDR1 and CDR2 are MDHEN and SYDVKM. The CDR3 runs to 16 residues. Here the CDR3 DNA reads TGTGCCAGCAGTCTCCTGGGGGTGCGCCCCAAAGAGACCCAGTACTTC. Its protein is CASSLLGVRPKETQYF.

By proportion, this clonotype is medium-sized (0.01 to 0.1%). The chain recombines TRBV20-1 with TRBJ1-1, with 12 bases that match TRBD1. The germline V gene has CDR1 DFQATT and CDR2 SNEGSKA (reference sequence). The trim removed 6 bases at V and 0 bases at J, leaving 5 bases unmatched. This CDR3 spans 15 amino acids. CDR3 residues: CSATGTGGVNTEAFF. CDR3 DNA sequence: TGCAGTGCAACCGGGACAGGGGGCGTGAACACTGAAGCTTTCTTT.